The next 9 T cell receptor beta chains were all read from a single sample in a study of blood T cell repertoires in COVID-19. TCRdb's copy holds only in-frame clones and misses some; the assay was immunoSEQ multiplex PCR. The table includes more than 35,000 clones, around 89% detected once. The specimen was peripheral blood. The source of these receptors is a human donor in a cohort sampled during active COVID-19.

The CDR3 region is CASSFGGGTSGRGYEQYF. The CDR3 nucleotides read TGTGCCAGCAGTTTTGGCGGGGGGACTAGCGGGAGAGGCTACGAGCAGTACTTC. The rearrangement links TRBV28 to TRBJ2-7; TRBD2 matches at 14 bases. The CDR3 totals 18 residues. CDR1 is MDHEN, CDR2 SYDVKM, per germline. V trimming: 3 bases; J trimming: 3 bases; junction bases outside the gene matches: 10.

The V call is TRBV5-5, the J call TRBJ1-2; D gene uncertain. CDR1 is SGHKS, CDR2 YYEKEE, per germline (reference sequence). The germline V and J ends were trimmed by 2 bases and 4 bases, with 3 bases remaining between them. The CDR3 spans 11 residues. CDR3 DNA sequence: TGTGCCAGCAGCTTAGCCTATGGCTACACCTTC. Protein sequence: CASSLAYGYTF.

This clone occurred once. The chain has TRBV24-1 and TRBJ2-1; 8 bases align to TRBD1. With V trimmed by 1 base and J by 3 bases, 1 base remained unmatched. CDR1 is KGHDR and CDR2 is SFDVKD in the germline V gene. The CDR3 is made up of 15 amino acids. CDR3 sequence (DNA): TGTGCCACCAGTGATTTAACAGGGGGCTACAATGAGCAGTTCTTC. This sequence encodes CATSDLTGGYNEQFF.

The chain is built from TRBV9 and TRBJ2-2; 7 bases align to TRBD1. Germline-derived CDR1 and CDR2 are SGDLS and YYNGEE. This CDR3 contains 15 residues. Unmatched junction bases numbered 8, after V lost 4 bases and J lost 5 bases. CDR3 residues: CASSPRDSETGELFF. The CDR3, as DNA: TGTGCCAGCAGCCCTCGGGACAGTGAGACCGGGGAGCTGTTTTTT.

The chain has TRBV10-1 and TRBJ2-1; tentative D call: TRBD1 (6 bases). Per germline, CDR1 WNHNN and CDR2 SYGVQD (reference sequence). The CDR3 is 15 residues long. V lost 11 bases to trimming and J lost 4 bases, with 21 bases between them. The CDR3 DNA reads TGCGCCCCCAACGGCGGAGGTAGGGGGTACAATGAGCAGTTCTTC. Encoded protein: CAPNGGGRGYNEQFF.

The rearrangement uses TRBV7-2 and TRBJ1-5; no clear D. There are 15 residues in the CDR3. The germline V gene encodes CDR1 SGHTA and CDR2 FQGNSA. Deletions cut 4 bases from V and 6 bases from J, with 16 bases between. The DNA of the CDR3 is TGTGCCAGCAGCTCCTACCTGGGGAGCGGTCAGCCCCAGCATTTT. Amino acid sequence: CASSSYLGSGQPQHF.

The rearrangement links TRBV28 to TRBJ2-7; 7 nucleotides match TRBD2. V lost 5 bases and J lost 2; bases outside the gene matches: 6. Germline CDR1 is MDHEN and CDR2 is SYDVKM. This CDR3 spans 14 amino acids. The CDR3 sequence: CASSESGKTYEQYF. The CDR3 region has the DNA TGTGCCAGCAGTGAAAGCGGGAAAACCTACGAGCAGTACTTC.

This chain links TRBV29-1 with TRBJ2-2, with a possible D match to TRBD2 (6 bases). Germline lookup yields CDR1 SQVTM and CDR2 ANQGSEA. The CDR3 length is 16 residues. The V gene lost 6 bases and the J gene lost 0 bases, with 17 bases spanning the gap. This CDR3 reads CSVKGAGRTNTGELFF. CDR3 DNA sequence: TGCAGCGTCAAGGGAGCGGGTCGCACGAACACCGGGGAGCTGTTTTTT.

The chain carries TRBV29-1 and TRBJ2-5, with TRBD1 matching over 12 bases. Trimming took 5 bases from V and 5 from J; bases not matched to a gene: 9. The germline gives CDR1 SQVTM, CDR2 ANQGSEA. This CDR3 is built from 15 residues. The CDR3 sequence: CSVTTGTGGMETQYF. For the CDR3, the DNA is TGCAGCGTTACTACCGGGACAGGGGGCATGGAGACCCAGTACTTC.